Reported below is one T cell receptor (beta chain). What it binds is unknown. These data are taken from a study of CD8+ T cells in alopecia areata. General study findings and limits: Normal-skin resident alphabeta T cells also appear among scalp sample sequences. Normal scalp showed lower clonality than lesional scalp, especially alopecia totalis/universalis.

Peripheral blood samples and lesional scalp punch biopsies were obtained from alopecia areata patients. Sequencing templates came from extracted RNA that was reverse transcribed into cDNA. The repertoire was sequenced with immunoSEQ multiplex PCR; TCRdb's copy has only in-frame clones and lacks some. The table lists 15,000 to 20,000 clones, less than 70% of them singletons. After removal of 3 bases from V and 8 bases from J, the junction contained 10 bases not matched to a gene. Looked up from germline, CDR1 is GTSNPN and CDR2 is SVGIG (reference sequence). This CDR3 region has 15 residues. The source is a human donor with alopecia areata. This specimen was skin, taken at week 0. The J gene is TRBJ2-3, the V gene TRBV30, with 11 positions matching TRBD1. The CDR3 DNA sequence: TGTGCCTGGAGCGCCGGGACAGGGGGAAAGGGTACGCAGTATTTT. As protein: CAWSAGTGGKGTQYF.